This T cell receptor (beta chain) was observed in a study of cytomegalovirus exposure and HLA in healthy donors. Trimming cost V 0 bases and J 7 bases, with 2 bases left between them. The length of the CDR3 is 11 residues. Germline V gene data show CDR1 as MNHEY and CDR2 as SVGAGI. Both 60 Vbeta primers and 13 Jbeta primers went into the PCR. Sequencing was performed with immunoSEQ multiplex PCR; in TCRdb, only in-frame clones are kept and a portion is missing. This table has 170,000 or so clones, around 80% appearing once. This clonotype was sampled from a man aged 30 to 39 in good health and CMV-seropositive. Sequencing was carried out using PBMCs. The chain links TRBV6-5 to TRBJ2-3, with D unclear. The CDR3 is CASSYSNTQYF. CDR3 sequence (DNA): TGTGCCAGCAGTTACTCCAATACGCAGTATTTT.